The T cell receptor beta chain described here comes from a study of shared clonotypes between healthy human individuals. TCRdb's copy holds only in-frame clones and misses some; the assay was immunoSEQ multiplex PCR. The sample has approximately 810,000 clones, 80% to 95% seen once. Naive-designated CD8 cells lacked CD45RO, were positively enriched for CCR7, and omitted terminally differentiated effector memory CD45RA+ cells. CDR3 length equals 12 residues. CDR1 is SGHAT, CDR2 FQNNGV, per germline. This TCR came from a man aged 30 to 39 in good health. The rearrangement links TRBV11-2 to TRBJ2-5; D is ambiguous. The end of the DNA aligns better with TRBJ2-7, so the J call may be wrong. The specimen sequenced was naive CD8+ T cells sorted from blood. In nucleotides, the CDR3 is TGTGCCAGCAGCTTAGGGTACGGCGAGCAGTACTTC. As protein: CASSLGYGEQYF.